These 32 T cell receptor beta chains share one sample of origin, sequenced in a study of T-cell memory formation after mild COVID-19. TCRdb passed the 5' RACE reads through MiXCR, listing each CDR3 protein once. The table lists hundreds of thousands of distinct CDR3 sequences, about 20% of them singletons. Sequencing was carried out using PBMCs or a T cell subset sorted from them (not recorded which). Receptors were obtained from a man aged 18-30 years who had mild COVID-19 (a few samples of this study predate the infection). Cell type and time point are not known.

The chain is built from TRBV12-3 or TRBV12-4 and TRBJ1-5; maybe TRBD1 (5 bases). Trimming stripped 5 bases from V and 6 bases from J, with 11 bases between. The CDR3 is made up of 13 amino acids. CDR3 in DNA: TGTGCCAGCAGTGGGGGGGGGGTTCAGCCCCAGCATTTT. It codes for CASSGGGVQPQHF.

This sequence joins TRBV10-3 and TRBJ1-1, with D possibly matching TRBD1 (5 bases). This CDR3 is 12 amino acids long. CDR1 and CDR2 (germline): ENHRY, SYGVKD. The V end lost 3 bases, the J end lost 8 bases, and 10 bases lay between the germline ends. The CDR3, as DNA: TGTGCCATCAGTGACGGGCAGGGAGAAGCTTTCTTT. Protein product: CAISDGQGEAFF.

This clonotype was observed a few times. J is TRBJ2-2 and V is TRBV4-3; 7 bases map to TRBD2. The junction had 7 bases not matched to a gene; V was cut back by 0 bases and J by 6 bases. The CDR3 extends over 16 amino acids. The germline CDR1 and CDR2 sequences are LGHNA and YSLEER. CDR3 sequence: CASSQDAGVIAGELFF. In DNA form, the CDR3 reads TGCGCCAGCAGCCAAGATGCGGGGGTAATCGCCGGGGAGCTGTTTTTT.

This clonotype turned up a few times. This chain connects TRBV23-1 to TRBJ2-6; D uncertain. TRBV23-1 is given ORF status, its function remaining uncertain. The V end was cut by 4 bases, the J end by 3 bases, with 10 bases between. CDR3 length equals 15 residues. CDR3 coding DNA: TGCGCCAGCAGTCCCGAAGGGAATGGGGCCAACGTCCTGACTTTC. Protein: CASSPEGNGANVLTF.

V gene TRBV6-2 or TRBV6-3 combines with J gene TRBJ2-3; 11 nucleotides agree with TRBD1. From germline, CDR1 is MNHEY and CDR2 SVGEGT. This CDR3 is built from 15 residues. Germline trimming cut 6 bases from V and 6 bases from J; bases unmatched to any gene: 8. The CDR3 DNA is TGTGCCAGCAGGAAGGACAGGGGGCGGGAGGATACGCAGTATTTT. Residues: CASRKDRGREDTQYF.

This sequence joins TRBV5-1 and TRBJ2-2, with TRBD1 matching 9 bases. CDR1 SGHRS and CDR2 YFSETQ come from the germline V gene. Trimming took 0 bases from V and 10 from J; bases not matched to a gene: 10. The CDR3 loop spans 16 amino acids. In DNA form, the CDR3 reads TGCGCCAGCAGCTTGGCCTGGACAGGGGCGGTGAAGGAGCTGTTTTTT. Its protein is CASSLAWTGAVKELFF. The full variable domain, with the rest looked up from reference TRBV5-1 and TRBJ2-2, is KAGVTQTPRYLIKTRGQQVTLSCSPISGHRSVSWYQQTPGQGLQFLFEYFSETQRNKGNFPGRFSGRQFSNSRSEMNVSTLELGDSALYLCASSLAWTGAVKELFFGEGSRLTVL.

This clonotype showed up just a few times. The CDR3 DNA reads TGTGCCAGCAGTTACTCCGTCGGGGGGCAGTTCTTC. Its translation is CASSYSVGGQFF. The chain uses TRBV6-2 or TRBV6-3 and TRBJ2-1; weak D call: TRBD2 (6 bases). The V gene lost 0 bases and the J gene lost 12 bases, with 9 bases spanning the gap. CDR3 length: 12 residues. Germline CDR1 and CDR2: MNHEY and SVGEGT.

The chain links TRBV11-2 to TRBJ2-1; the D is unclear. The V gene's germline CDR1 is SGHAT and CDR2 FQNNGV. Trimming removed 0 bases from V and 9 bases from J, with 9 bases in between. CDR3 size: 13 residues. The CDR3 DNA reads TGTGCCAGCAGCTTAGATCTTATGGGTGAGCAGTTCTTC. It encodes CASSLDLMGEQFF.

The chain recombines TRBV29-1 with TRBJ2-5; no firm D call. The CDR3 extends over 14 amino acids. CDR1 and CDR2 from the germline V gene are SQVTM and ANQGSEA. V gave up 6 bases and J gave up 3 bases, with 17 bases separating them. The CDR3 sequence is CSVGLAGREETQYF. The CDR3 coding sequence is TGCAGCGTGGGCCTGGCCGGGCGAGAAGAGACCCAGTACTTC.

The V gene is TRBV12-3 or TRBV12-4, the J gene TRBJ2-7; perhaps TRBD2 as D (6 bases). V lost 3 bases and J 7 bases, leaving 16 bases between the germline ends. The CDR3 is made up of 14 amino acids. CDR3 sequence reads: CASSLAGITSEQYV. The CDR3 region has the DNA TGTGCCAGCAGTTTGGCGGGAATCACCTCTGAGCAGTACGTC.

This sequence joins TRBV19 and TRBJ1-6, with 8 bases lining up with TRBD1. The V segment lost 5 bases and the J segment 0 bases; nucleotides outside the gene matches: 6. Per the germline V gene, CDR1 is LNHDA and CDR2 is SQIVND (reference sequence). There are 17 residues in the CDR3. Here the CDR3 reads CASSGRDRSSYNSPLHF. The CDR3 coding sequence is TGTGCCAGTAGTGGCCGGGACAGGAGCTCCTATAATTCACCCCTCCACTTT.

This clonotype has just a few counts. The V call is TRBV5-1, the J call TRBJ2-7; D not resolved. CDR1 SGHRS and CDR2 YFSETQ come from the germline V gene. The CDR3 extends over 8 amino acids. For the CDR3, the DNA is TGCGCCAGCAGCTTGCCCAGCGTC. This gives the protein CASSLPSV.

This chain uses TRBV28 with TRBJ1-6; D is unresolved. This CDR3 has 15 amino acids. Looked up from germline, CDR1 is MDHEN and CDR2 is SYDVKM. V was trimmed by 7 bases and J by 7 bases, leaving 17 bases between them. The CDR3 nucleotides read TGTGCCAGCATCCCTTTGGCCGGCATGAATTCACCCCTCCACTTT. This translates into CASIPLAGMNSPLHF.

A few counts support this clonotype. CDR3 amino acids: CASSLYRRDSPTDTQYF. DNA of the CDR3: TGTGCCAGCAGCCTTTACAGGAGGGACAGCCCTACAGATACGCAGTATTTT. The rearrangement uses TRBV14 and TRBJ2-3, with a weak D call TRBD1 (7 bases). The CDR3 contains 17 residues. Trimming removed 4 bases from V and 3 bases from J, with 20 bases in between. CDR1 SGHDN and CDR2 FVKESK come from the germline V gene.

This clonotype came up a few times. The chain recombines TRBV4-3 with TRBJ2-5, with D perhaps matching TRBD1 (5 bases). The CDR3 has 13 amino acids. Germline V CDR1 and CDR2: LGHNA, YSLEER. Trimming removed 4 bases from V and 5 bases from J, with 11 bases in between. DNA of the CDR3: TGCGCCAGCAGCCCCCAGGGCGCGGAGACCCAGTACTTC. This sequence encodes CASSPQGAETQYF.

V gene TRBV7-6 combines with J gene TRBJ2-2; no clear D. The CDR3 spans 14 residues. Per the germline V gene, CDR1 is SGHVS and CDR2 is FNYEAQ. Trimming pared 3 bases from V and 5 bases from J, leaving 10 bases between. The CDR3 protein is CASSFRVQTGELFF. The CDR3 DNA reads as TGTGCCAGCAGCTTCCGGGTACAAACCGGGGAGCTGTTTTTT.

This chain links TRBV4-1 with TRBJ1-4; D unresolved. This CDR3 is 12 amino acids long. Deletions cut 5 bases from V and 8 bases from J, with 9 bases between. Germline CDR1 reads MGHRA; CDR2 reads YSYEKL. The CDR3 region is CASSLLGEKLFF. CDR3 DNA: TGCGCCAGCAGCTTACTCGGGGAAAAACTGTTTTTT.

This clonotype has only a few counts. CDR3 residues: CASSLGGQENNSPLHF. DNA for the CDR3: TGCGCCAGCAGCTTGGGTGGACAGGAGAATAATTCACCCCTCCACTTT. The rearrangement joins TRBV5-1 to TRBJ1-6; 7 nucleotides line up with TRBD1. J lost 5 bases, V lost 0 bases, and 5 bases had no gene match. The CDR3 has 16 amino acids. Germline CDR1 reads SGHRS; CDR2 reads YFSETQ.

This clonotype has more than one count but fewer than ten. The J gene is TRBJ1-6, the V gene TRBV6-5, with D possibly TRBD1 on 6 matching bases. V shed 6 bases and J shed 9 bases, with 18 bases lying between them. The CDR3 totals 15 residues. Germline V gene data show CDR1 as MNHEY and CDR2 as SVGAGI. DNA for the CDR3: TGTGCCAGCAGCCTCACTACAGGGCTGGGTTCACCCCTCCACTTT. Residues: CASSLTTGLGSPLHF.

The gene calls are TRBV7-2 and TRBJ2-3; D might be TRBD2 (6 bases). The V end was cut by 2 bases, the J end by 2 bases, with 14 bases between. Germline V gene sequence: CDR1 SGHTA, CDR2 FQGNSA. The CDR3 extends over 16 amino acids. The CDR3 sequence is CASSLLWRGTTDTQYF. The CDR3 DNA reads TGTGCCAGCAGCTTATTGTGGCGGGGTACCACAGATACGCAGTATTTT. The whole variable domain, remainder taken from reference TRBV7-2 and TRBJ2-3, is GAGVSQSPSNKVTEKGKDVELRCDPISGHTALYWYRQSLGQGLEFLIYFQGNSAPDKSGLPSDRFSAERTGGSVSTLTIQRTQQEDSAVYLCASSLLWRGTTDTQYFGPGTRLTVL.

This clonotype was seen more than once but under ten times. V gene TRBV7-8 combines with J gene TRBJ2-4; 10 positions match TRBD2. Losses at the gene ends were 5 bases for V and 2 bases for J; bases not matched to a gene: 12. The CDR3 totals 18 residues. Germline V CDR1 and CDR2: SGHVS, FQNEAQ. The CDR3 DNA is TGTGCCAGCAGCCTGGCTCTAGCGGGGGTCGGTACCAAAAACATTCAGTACTTC. Residues: CASSLALAGVGTKNIQYF.

This clonotype was found many times. This chain links TRBV12-3 or TRBV12-4 with TRBJ2-4, with D uncertain. The ends were cut back, 7 bases at V and 0 bases at J, with 13 bases in the middle. This CDR3 has 15 residues. The CDR3 DNA sequence: TGTGCCAGCACCCCCCGGGCCCTAGCCAAAAACATTCAGTACTTC. It encodes CASTPRALAKNIQYF.

The chain links TRBV7-3 to TRBJ2-1, with D hard to call. The length of the CDR3 is 21 residues. V lost 4 bases and J 6 bases, leaving 34 bases between the germline ends. The V gene's germline CDR1 is SGHTA and CDR2 FQGTGA. CDR3 in DNA: TGTGCCAGCAGCTACGATCTAGGTGCCTCCTGGTCGCCCAGCGACTTCAATGAGCAGTTCTTC. Encoded protein: CASSYDLGASWSPSDFNEQFF.

The CDR3 nucleotides are TGTGCCAGCAACCAGGGGGGCAGCACAGATACGCAGTATTTT. Its translation: CASNQGGSTDTQYF. The chain carries TRBV6-5 and TRBJ2-3, with D maybe TRBD1 (7 bases). The V and J ends lost 7 bases and 0 bases respectively, with 11 bases between them. The CDR3 has 14 amino acids. CDR1 and CDR2 from the germline V gene are MNHEY and SVGAGI.

CDR3 sequence reads: CASSRGQAQHF. The CDR3 region has the DNA TGTGCCAGCAGCCGGGGACAAGCCCAGCATTTT. This chain links TRBV6-2 or TRBV6-3 with TRBJ1-5; D possibly corresponds to TRBD1 (6 bases). The CDR3 is 11 residues long. Germline CDR1 MNHEY, CDR2 SVGEGT. V lost 6 bases and J 11 bases, leaving 11 bases between the germline ends.

This chain joins TRBV6-5 and TRBJ1-2; D possibly corresponds to TRBD1 (5 bases). CDR1 is MNHEY, CDR2 SVGAGI, per germline. Trimming shortened V by 5 bases and J by 0 bases, and 10 bases separated the two germline ends. The CDR3 extends over 14 amino acids. The CDR3 coding sequence is TGTGCCAGCAGTAAGGGACCCTCTAACTATGGCTACACCTTC. This gives the protein CASSKGPSNYGYTF.

V usage is TRBV28 and J usage is TRBJ2-7; weak D call: TRBD2 (5 bases). Trimming stripped 5 bases from V and 7 bases from J, with 18 bases between. The CDR3 spans 14 residues. Germline V CDR1 and CDR2: MDHEN, SYDVKM. CDR3 nucleotides: TGTGCCAGCAGTCCGCGGGTTGGTTCGGAGGAGCAGTACGTC. Translation: CASSPRVGSEEQYV.

The chain couples TRBV3-1 to TRBJ2-7; either TRBD1 or TRBD2 may fit D (5 bases each). Germline V lookup: CDR1 LGHDT, CDR2 YNNKEL (reference sequence). The V gene lost 5 bases and the J gene lost 5 bases, with 16 bases spanning the gap. This CDR3 has 14 residues. CDR3 DNA sequence: TGTGCCAGCAGCAGGGGACGGGGCCCAGACGAGCAGTACTTC. It codes for CASSRGRGPDEQYF.

The rearrangement joins TRBV9 to TRBJ1-1; 9 bases align to TRBD1. Germline V CDR1 and CDR2: SGDLS, YYNGEE. V was clipped by 4 bases and J by 3 bases; unmatched bases: 7. CDR3 length: 15 residues. In DNA, the CDR3 is TGTGCCAGCAGCCCCGGACAGGGGACATACACTGAAGCTTTCTTT. It specifies CASSPGQGTYTEAFF. Using reference TRBV9 and TRBJ1-1 for the parts outside the CDR3, the full variable domain is DSGVTQTPKHLITATGQRVTLRCSPRSGDLSVYWYQQSLDQGLQFLIQYYNGEERAKGNILERFSAQQFPDLHSELNLSSLELGDSALYFCASSPGQGTYTEAFFGQGTRLTVV.

Only a few counts were recorded for this clonotype. The CDR3 protein is CASSQVPPEAFF. CDR3 in DNA: TGTGCCAGCAGCCAAGTACCCCCTGAAGCTTTCTTT. The chain couples TRBV3-1 to TRBJ1-1; D gene ambiguous. This CDR3 spans 12 amino acids. The ends were cut back, 1 base at V and 6 bases at J, with 6 bases in the middle. Germline CDR1 and CDR2: LGHDT and YNNKEL (reference sequence).

This clonotype was seen only a few times. The chain carries TRBV7-2 and TRBJ1-2; TRBD1 agrees at 7 bases. Looked up from germline, CDR1 is SGHTA and CDR2 is FQGNSA. The CDR3 is 16 amino acids. The J segment lost 6 bases and the V segment lost 5 bases, leaving 15 bases of the junction unmatched. CDR3 nucleotide sequence: TGTGCCAGCAGCCCTCACCTGACAGGGATTGCAAATGGCTACACCTTC. This encodes CASSPHLTGIANGYTF.

The CDR3 DNA is TGTGCTTCCGGGGCAGATCCTAATCAGCCCCAGCATTTT. Translation gives CASGADPNQPQHF. This chain joins TRBV27 and TRBJ1-5; possible D gene TRBD1, 5 bases. Per the germline V gene, CDR1 is MNHEY and CDR2 is SMNVEV (reference sequence). This CDR3 contains 13 residues.